Listed below are T cell receptor beta chains from one sample, sequenced in a study of T-cell reconstitution after alpha-beta-depleted transplantation in children. TCRdb reanalysed the PCR reads using MiXCR and keeps one entry per CDR3 protein. In the table there are around 190,000 distinct CDR3 sequences, roughly 6.6% of which are singletons. The source was PBMCs, collected before TCRalphabeta/CD19-depleted stem cell transplant. The receptors come from a boy between 2 and 10 years old with acute lymphoblastic leukemia, due to receive a stem cell transplant. Each CDR3 is given with its conserved first and last residue. Fields, in order: clone size, J gene, V gene, D gene, CDR3 DNA, CDR3 protein. A D gene is named only where the DNA matches it firmly. Part of the rows lack a size; the others show once, few, many or a class for expanded clones.

many	TRBJ1-1	TRBV7-2	TRBD1	TGTGCCAGCAGCTTTACAGGGGACACTGAAGCTTTCTTT	CASSFTGDTEAFF
NA	TRBJ1-1	TRBV28	NA	TGTGCCAGCAGGGAAGGTGGGGACACTGAAGCTTTCTTT	CASREGGDTEAFF
few	TRBJ2-1	TRBV7-7	TRBD2	TGTGCCAGCAGCTTAGAGGGCGGGAGTCCTCGCAATGAGCAGTTCTTC	CASSLEGGSPRNEQFF
many	TRBJ2-6	TRBV29-1	NA	TGCAGCGTTGCAGACGGGGCCAACGTCCTGACTTTC	CSVADGANVLTF
many	TRBJ1-2	TRBV27	NA	TGTGCCAGCGCCCCGGAGGGCATCGTCTATGGCTACACCTTC	CASAPEGIVYGYTF
NA	TRBJ2-7	TRBV18	NA	TGTGCCAGCTCAAGCACGGGGCAGGCAACCTACGAGCAGTACTTC	CASSSTGQATYEQYF
many	TRBJ2-3	TRBV4-1	NA	TGCGCCAGCAGCCAAGATTGGCTTGGGACTGGCAGCACAGATACGCAGTATTTT	CASSQDWLGTGSTDTQYF
few	TRBJ1-6	TRBV7-2	NA	TGTGCCAGCAGCGGAAGAAGGGCGGGTGGTTCACCCCTCCACTTT	CASSGRRAGGSPLHF
few	TRBJ2-1	TRBV2	TRBD2	TGTGCCAGTCCGGCGGGACTAGCGGGTTCTGAGCAGTTCTTC	CASPAGLAGSEQFF
many	TRBJ1-2	TRBV12-3/TRBV12-4	NA	TGTGCCAGCAGTTTCTCGGACGGCTATGGCTACACCTTC	CASSFSDGYGYTF
NA	TRBJ2-3	TRBV20-1	NA	TGCAGTGCTAGAGAACGTCGCCTAGGCCCAGATACGCAGTATTTT	CSARERRLGPDTQYF
NA	TRBJ2-7	TRBV3-1	NA	TGTGCCAGCAGCCAAGAAGTAACCGAGCAGTACTTC	CASSQEVTEQYF
NA	TRBJ2-7	TRBV28	NA	TGTGCCAGCAGTTTCTTTGGGGAGTCCTACGAGCAGTACTTC	CASSFFGESYEQYF
many	TRBJ1-5	TRBV6-5	TRBD1	TGTGCCAGCAGTTACTCGAACAGGGGGAGCAATCAGCCCCAGCATTTT	CASSYSNRGSNQPQHF
many	TRBJ1-2	TRBV7-9	NA	TGTGCCAGCAGCTTCGATCCGAACTACACCTTC	CASSFDPNYTF
many	TRBJ2-7	TRBV27	NA	TGTGCCAGCAGCCGGGTGGGCTACGAGCAGTACTTC	CASSRVGYEQYF
many	TRBJ2-1	TRBV29-1	NA	TGCAGCGCTTTAAAGGGGGAATCCTACAATGAGCAGTTCTTC	CSALKGESYNEQFF
many	TRBJ2-3	TRBV20-1	NA	TGCAGTGCTAGGTTGGAGGGTACAGATACGCAGTATTTT	CSARLEGTDTQYF
many	TRBJ2-1	TRBV19	TRBD2	TGTGCCAGTACCTTAGCGGGGGCTAACAATGAGCAGTTCTTC	CASTLAGANNEQFF
many	TRBJ2-2	TRBV7-9	NA	TGTGCCAGCAGGGCTCCGGGACAAACAACCGGGGAGCTGTTTTTT	CASRAPGQTTGELFF
many	TRBJ1-4	TRBV12-3/TRBV12-4	NA	TGTGCCAGCAGGGACAGTGTTCGGGAAAAACTGTTTTTT	CASRDSVREKLFF
many	TRBJ2-7	TRBV7-8	TRBD1	TGTGCCAGCAGCGGACAGGGGCGCGACGAGCAGTACTTC	CASSGQGRDEQYF
many	TRBJ1-2	TRBV28	TRBD1	TGTGCCAGCAGCATTGCTCTACAGGGGGCTTACGGCTACACCTTC	CASSIALQGAYGYTF
few	TRBJ2-7	TRBV7-9	TRBD1	TGTGCCAGCAGTCCGGACAGGCGAACGGCCTACGAGCAGTACTTC	CASSPDRRTAYEQYF
many	TRBJ2-3	TRBV7-2	NA	TGTGCCAGCAGCTTAGGCTCTACAACTACAGATACGCAGTATTTT	CASSLGSTTTDTQYF
many	TRBJ2-5	TRBV28	NA	TGTGCCAGCAGTTTACCCAGCCAAGAGACCCAGTACTTC	CASSLPSQETQYF
many	TRBJ2-2	TRBV6-2/TRBV6-3	NA	TGTGCCAGCAGTCTGCGTGGGAAAAGCGCGAACACCGGGGAGCTGTTTTTT	CASSLRGKSANTGELFF
few	TRBJ2-5	TRBV5-1	TRBD2	TGCGCCAGCAGCTTTCCGGCCCCCGGGACTAGCGGGGCCTTGGGAGAGACCCAGTACTTC	CASSFPAPGTSGALGETQYF
many	TRBJ2-3	TRBV12-3/TRBV12-4	TRBD2	TGTGCCAGCAGTTTGCAAGCGGGGGCCGATACGCAGTATTTT	CASSLQAGADTQYF
many	TRBJ1-1	TRBV29-1	NA	TGCAGCACTTCAGGGAACACTGAAGCTTTCTTT	CSTSGNTEAFF
few	TRBJ1-5	TRBV28	TRBD1	TGTGCCAGCAGTTGGGCCTGGCAGGGGGCACGGGAAGGCAGCAATCAGCCCCAGCATTTT	CASSWAWQGAREGSNQPQHF
many	TRBJ2-7	TRBV28	TRBD2	TGTGCCAGTATACCCCTACTAGCGGGGGGGTCCGAGCAGTACTTC	CASIPLLAGGSEQYF
few	TRBJ1-2	TRBV15	NA	TGTGCCACCAGCAGGTCTGGGGGGTCCCATTATGGCTACACCTTC	CATSRSGGSHYGYTF
many	TRBJ2-7	TRBV4-1	NA	TGCGCCAGCAGCCAAGATAAGGGCTCCTACGAGCAGTACTTC	CASSQDKGSYEQYF
many	TRBJ2-5	TRBV28	NA	TGTGCCAGCAGTTCTCCGGGGATCCAAGAGACCCAGTACTTC	CASSSPGIQETQYF
NA	TRBJ1-2	TRBV19	NA	TGTGCCAGTAGTATTGAAGGAACTATATATGGCTACACCTTC	CASSIEGTIYGYTF
many	TRBJ2-1	TRBV24-1	NA	TGTGCCACCAGTGATTTGTCTGACAATGAGCAGTTCTTC	CATSDLSDNEQFF
many	TRBJ2-1	TRBV11-2	TRBD2	TGTGCCAGCAGCTCGGGACTAGCGGGGATGGGCCATGAGCAGTTCTTC	CASSSGLAGMGHEQFF
many	TRBJ2-7	TRBV5-6	TRBD1	TGTGCCAGCAGCTGGGACAGGACCCACGAGCAGTACTTC	CASSWDRTHEQYF
few	TRBJ2-1	TRBV3-1	NA	TGTGCCAGCAGCGATTGGACTACAGACGGGCTTGAGCAGTTCTTC	CASSDWTTDGLEQFF
NA	TRBJ1-6	TRBV12-3/TRBV12-4	NA	TGTGCCAGCAGGGACTCCCTAAGCTCCTATAATTCACCCCTCCACTTT	CASRDSLSSYNSPLHF